This T cell receptor beta chain appears in the sequencing data of a study of cytomegalovirus exposure and HLA in healthy donors (dated by TCRdb to about 2017). Broadly, across the study: In an earlier analysis of 450 to 750 of the donors, 276 Gb of sequence data and approximately 100 million unique TCR beta sequences from roughly 190 million T cells were reported. An early release that covered about 600 HLA-typed donors contained approximately 300 gigabases of sequencing data and 85 million to 100 million unique TCR sequences. Of the roughly 400 genotyped donors, about 80% fell in the genetic ancestry cluster associated with self-reported Caucasian donors. The study aimed to test whether signatures of past pathogen exposure could be identified by cataloging public T cell receptors. Using immunosequencing, the study profiled T cell repertoires from about 620 subjects and related those repertoires to cytomegalovirus serostatus. Along with the roughly 670-subject first cohort, a separate validation cohort of some 130 different subjects was used. The study combined high-throughput TCR immunosequencing, statistical association of individual TCRs with disease status, and machine learning to predict cytomegalovirus infection status. To study patterns of TCR occurrence, a later analysis re-analyzed previously published TCR beta repertoires from 500 to 850 donors and added high-resolution HLA genotyping. Rather than drawing on any new phenotypic data, the later analysis identified candidate immune exposures from TCR beta sequences and the way those sequences occurred across donors. In an earlier analysis of about 590 of the donors, high-throughput TCR beta sequencing was used to judge whether each TCR beta V gene segment behaved as functional or pseudogenic. Donor age, sex, ethnicity and CMV serostatus were compiled alongside the repertoire data. A later genetic analysis took genome-wide SNP genotypes for about 55% of the roughly 700 donors and used that subset as a discovery cohort. All discovery cohort repertoires had been generated using a single sequencing platform. Both class I and class II loci were covered by HLA typing, at four-digit resolution. The number of donors typed differed by locus, with roughly 620-640 for A, B, C, DRB1 and DQB1, roughly 520 for DQA1, 600 to 610 for DPA1, and around 450 for DPB1. Because of strong linkage in the cohort, a few DR-DQ haplotypes were treated as single units for association and clustering. On average, around 200,000 unique TCR beta nucleotide sequences were sequenced per donor among 350 to 400 genotyped donors of the cohort, with 15% to 20% of those sequences being non-productive. Broad study findings and their caveats: In this cohort, only TCR beta chains were sequenced, and detectable features were limited by the absence of alpha or paired-chain data. According to the authors, the approach could potentially be generalized to other disease states and immunological phenotypes. In a later genetic analysis, a missense DCLRE1C variant was associated with V-gene and J-gene trimming of TCR beta chains, and the association was replicated in an independent cohort. Across donors, most TCR sequences were observed very rarely, whereas some public TCRs were present in many individuals. Cytomegalovirus status was reported to be diagnosed by the classifier with high specificity and sensitivity in both the original and validation cohorts. In vitro tests confirmed that a few of the cytomegalovirus-associated TCR beta chains recognize cytomegalovirus antigens. Because HLA typing was unavailable for some donors at each locus, only the typed subset was used in association tests. Correlated functional status among segregating V segments might reflect linkage disequilibrium, but an unknown experimental factor could not be ruled out. The study gave a list of under 200 TCR beta chains associated with cytomegalovirus. Roughly uniform sequencing depth across donors was assumed in presence/absence analyses, although this assumption may not hold. A further reported finding was that TCR beta sequences accurately predicted the HLA-A and HLA-B alleles for most subjects in the first cohort. According to a later analysis, TCR association rates differed among HLA loci, with DRB1 alleles showing the most associated TCRs and HLA-C alleles showing the fewest. Specific HLA alleles were associated with 15,000 to 20,000 TCR beta sequences at a false discovery rate of 0.05 in a later analysis. The 87-base-pair reads could not distinguish some IMGT-functional V segments, including TRBV6-2 and TRBV6-3, so those segments were excluded. A later genetic analysis reported fewer N-insertions in productive TCRs among donors in an Asian-associated ancestry cluster than the roughly 650-donor mean. Immune exposure information for the cohort was limited to CMV serostatus. A group of highly shared sequence variants was considered likely to be a technical artifact of the sequencing pipeline. A later analysis found that most CMV-associated TCR beta chains appeared HLA-restricted, with HLA associations seemingly driven largely by CMV exposure. In an earlier analysis of 500 to 650 of the donors, most TCR beta V segments appeared in productive rearrangements about 90% or about 30% of the time, broadly matching IMGT annotations. Strong co-occurrence of HLA alleles, especially DR and DQ, made assigning TCR associations to individual alleles difficult. Because counts were too low, seventeen rarely observed V segments, including chromosome 9 orphons, were excluded from the earlier analysis of 500 to 700 of the donors. In a later analysis, HLA-associated TCR beta chains showed more clonal expansion and lower generation probabilities than non-associated chains that were equally common. In a later analysis, several top co-occurrence clusters were reported to appear linked to parvovirus B19, influenza, CMV and Epstein-Barr virus.

In total, 500 to 700 healthy bone marrow donors made up the cohort. At the time of sampling, all cohort members were nominally healthy, though unrecorded immune exposures were likely present. The donor was CMV seronegative and was included in the group of 352 seronegative cohort members. Every donor gave a peripheral blood sample, and the peripheral blood mononuclear cells from that sample were used for TCR beta sequencing. The Qiagen DNeasy Blood Extraction Kit was used to extract genomic DNA from the blood cell samples. From the cysteine through the phenylalanine, the CDR3 covers 16 amino acids. Just CDR3 DNA is preserved here, 48 bases in frame from base 1. The germline V gene provides CDR1 LGHNA and CDR2 YNFKEQ. Between the V and J ends, shortened by 0 bases and 5 bases respectively, the junction contains 13 bases. Library prep was done by the immunoSEQ multiplex PCR assay. For the multiplex PCR, a mixture combining 60 forward primers for TCR Vbeta segments and 13 reverse primers for TCR Jbeta segments was used. The CDR3 region of rearranged TCR beta genes was amplified from genomic DNA by a multiplex PCR assay. The amplified TCR beta libraries were sequenced on the Illumina HiSeq System as 87-base-pair reads. As for the original processing: A later analysis tallied approximately 87 million unique TCR beta chains across the approximately 670 repertoires, and 10 million to 11 million of those chains were shared by two or more donors. A nearest-neighbor algorithm error-corrected the raw reads and collapsed the reads into unique sequences, merging closely related sequences to remove PCR and sequencing errors. CDR3 sequences were aligned to IMGT reference sequences to assign V, D and J gene segments. For a sequence to be retained, a match of at least six nucleotides was required to both a V gene segment and a J gene segment. A rearrangement counted as productive if the CDR3 had no stop codons and remained in frame with V and J, and every other rearrangement counted as non-productive. Following IMGT convention, CDR3 was defined as the stretch from the second conserved V-encoded cysteine up to the conserved J-encoded phenylalanine. The earlier analysis of 500 to 600 of the donors excluded sequences that lacked an unambiguous match to a single V gene segment. An earlier analysis of 587 of the donors called V segments functional above 56.7% productive rearrangements and segregating when the between-donor standard deviation exceeded 5%. A statistical classification framework was built for diagnosing cytomegalovirus status from the catalog of TCR beta chain sequences. In a later analysis, TCR nucleotide sequences were compared against IMGT/GENE-DB human TR gene sequences so that V and J genes could be assigned. The TCRdist pipeline was used in a later analysis to assign CDR3 sequences and most-parsimonious VDJ recombination scenarios. In a later analysis, each TCR beta chain was defined by its CDR3 amino acid sequence together with its V-gene family, and reads without a unique V-gene family were excluded. To address suspected cross-contamination and a sequencing artifact, a later analysis removed 592 highly shared, low-generation-probability nucleotide sequences. A later analysis calculated a clonal expansion index for each public chain from normalized within-repertoire ranks of inferred template counts. In a later analysis, generation probabilities were computed using a VDJ recombination model fitted to out-of-frame rearrangements, and the results were checked against IGoR. Hypergeometric tests were used in a later analysis to score TCR-TCR, TCR-HLA and TCR-CMV co-occurrence, with a repertoire-size bias correction applied to the TCR pairs. To estimate false discovery rates, a later analysis permuted the HLA or CMV assignments 20 times. In a later analysis, co-occurring TCRs were grouped using DBSCAN, with TCRdist sequence similarity added in when clustering inside HLA-allele-positive subsets. Co-occurrence clustering excluded repertoires with fewer than 30,000 or more than 120,000 public chains, plus five with anomalous nucleotide sharing. Imported from immuneACCESS, the table was reduced by TCRdb to in-frame sequences with V and J called. These copies leave out some clones; in studies compared against another copy, an unresolved V gene accounts for under half, and the cause of the remainder is not known. V, J and clone size derive from that table, while D and trimming were established from the DNA sequence. The sample table shows about 180,000 clones, and 82% are seen once. 1.5% to 1.7% of the sample belongs to the ten largest clones.

With regard to this clone: Which antigen it targets is not known. There are no base qualities to consult, and no much larger clone falls within one base.

The clonotype comes from a man between 40 and 49 years old in good health and CMV-seronegative. The rearranged segments are TRBV4-2 and TRBJ2-2; D gene: possibly TRBD1, on 6 matching bases. The sequencing input was PBMCs. The DNA reads TGTGCCAGCAGCCAAGATAGAACAGGGATAACCGGGGAGCTGTTTTTT. The translation is CASSQDRTGITGELFF.